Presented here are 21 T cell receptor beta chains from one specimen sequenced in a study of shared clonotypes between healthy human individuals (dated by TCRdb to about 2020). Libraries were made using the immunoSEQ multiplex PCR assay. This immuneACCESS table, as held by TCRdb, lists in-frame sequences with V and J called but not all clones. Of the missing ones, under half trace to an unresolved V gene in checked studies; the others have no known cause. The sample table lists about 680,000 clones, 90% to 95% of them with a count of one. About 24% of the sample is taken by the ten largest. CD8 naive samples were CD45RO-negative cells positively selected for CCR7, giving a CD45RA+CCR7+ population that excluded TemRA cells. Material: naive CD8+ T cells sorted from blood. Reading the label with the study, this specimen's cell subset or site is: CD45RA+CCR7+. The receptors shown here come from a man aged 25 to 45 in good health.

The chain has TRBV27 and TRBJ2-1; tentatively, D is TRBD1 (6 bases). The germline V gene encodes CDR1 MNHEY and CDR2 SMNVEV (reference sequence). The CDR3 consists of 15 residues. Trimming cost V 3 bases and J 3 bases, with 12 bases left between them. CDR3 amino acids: CASSLGAGFYNEQFF. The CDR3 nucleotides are TGTGCCAGCAGTTTGGGGGCAGGGTTCTACAATGAGCAGTTCTTC.

CDR3 DNA: TGTGCCAGCAGCGTGGGGGCTGACTACAATGAGCAGTTCTTC. This translates into CASSVGADYNEQFF. The rearrangement links TRBV9 to TRBJ2-1, with D maybe TRBD1 (6 bases). This CDR3 is built from 14 residues. Germline V gives CDR1 SGDLS, CDR2 YYNGEE. With 2 bases removed from V and 3 bases from J, the gap between germline ends came to 9 bases.

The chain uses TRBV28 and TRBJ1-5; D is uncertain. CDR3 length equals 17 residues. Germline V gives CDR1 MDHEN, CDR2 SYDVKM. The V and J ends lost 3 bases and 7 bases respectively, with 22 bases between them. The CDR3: CASSFPLVTPVDQPQHF. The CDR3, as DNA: TGTGCCAGCAGTTTCCCTCTCGTGACTCCGGTCGACCAGCCCCAGCATTTT.

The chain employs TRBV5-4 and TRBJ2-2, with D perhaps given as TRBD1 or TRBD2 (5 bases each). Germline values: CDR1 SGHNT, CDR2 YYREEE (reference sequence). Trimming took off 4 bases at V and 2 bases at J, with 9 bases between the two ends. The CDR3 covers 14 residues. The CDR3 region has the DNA TGTGCCAGCAGCGGGACGGAAAACACCGGGGAGCTGTTTTTT. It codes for CASSGTENTGELFF.

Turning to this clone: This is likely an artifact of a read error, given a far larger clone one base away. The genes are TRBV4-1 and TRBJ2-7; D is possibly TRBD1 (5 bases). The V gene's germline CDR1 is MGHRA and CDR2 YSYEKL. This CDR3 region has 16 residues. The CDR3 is CASSQELGALNYGQYF. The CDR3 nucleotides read TGCGCCAGCAGCCAAGAATTAGGGGCGCTTAATTACGGGCAGTACTTC.

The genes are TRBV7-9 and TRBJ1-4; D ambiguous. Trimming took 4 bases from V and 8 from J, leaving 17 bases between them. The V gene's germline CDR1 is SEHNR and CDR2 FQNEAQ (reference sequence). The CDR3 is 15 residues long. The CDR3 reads CASSSDSDPSEKLFF. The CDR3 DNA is TGTGCCAGCAGCTCCGACTCCGACCCCAGCGAAAAACTGTTTTTT.

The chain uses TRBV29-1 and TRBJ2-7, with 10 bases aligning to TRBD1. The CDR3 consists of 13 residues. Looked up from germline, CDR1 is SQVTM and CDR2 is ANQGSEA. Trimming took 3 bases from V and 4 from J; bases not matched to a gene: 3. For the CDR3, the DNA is TGCAGCGTTGAGGACAGGGGGATGTACGAGCAGTACTTC. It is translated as CSVEDRGMYEQYF.

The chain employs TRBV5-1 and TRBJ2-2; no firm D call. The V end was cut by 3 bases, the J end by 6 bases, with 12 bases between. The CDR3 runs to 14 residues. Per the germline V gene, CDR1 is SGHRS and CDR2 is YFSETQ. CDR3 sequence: CASSWRIGAGELFF. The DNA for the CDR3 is TGCGCCAGCAGCTGGCGGATTGGGGCCGGGGAGCTGTTTTTT.

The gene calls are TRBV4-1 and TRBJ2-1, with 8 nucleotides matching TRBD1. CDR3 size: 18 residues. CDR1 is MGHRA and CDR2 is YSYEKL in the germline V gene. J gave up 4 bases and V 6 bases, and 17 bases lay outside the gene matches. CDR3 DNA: TGCGCCAGCAGACGCCTGCATCTCCAGGGGGCGCCATACAATGAGCAGTTCTTC. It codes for CASRRLHLQGAPYNEQFF.

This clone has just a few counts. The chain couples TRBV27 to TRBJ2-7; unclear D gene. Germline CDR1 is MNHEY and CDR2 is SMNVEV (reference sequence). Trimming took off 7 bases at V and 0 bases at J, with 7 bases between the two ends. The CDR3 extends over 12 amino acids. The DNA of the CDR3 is TGTGCCAGCACCGGTTACTCCTACGAGCAGTACTTC. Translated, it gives CASTGYSYEQYF.

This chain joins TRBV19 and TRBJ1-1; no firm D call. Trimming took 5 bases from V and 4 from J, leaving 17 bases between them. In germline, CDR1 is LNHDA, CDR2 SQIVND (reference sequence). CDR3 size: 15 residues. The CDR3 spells CASSGRDPRGTEAFF. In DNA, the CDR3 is TGTGCCAGTAGTGGGCGGGATCCCCGGGGCACTGAAGCTTTCTTT. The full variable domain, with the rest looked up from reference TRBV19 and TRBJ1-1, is DGGITQSPKYLFRKEGQNVTLSCEQNLNHDAMYWYRQDPGQGLRLIYYSQIVNDFQKGDIAEGYSVSREKKESFPLTVTSAQKNPTAFYLCASSGRDPRGTEAFFGQGTRLTVV.

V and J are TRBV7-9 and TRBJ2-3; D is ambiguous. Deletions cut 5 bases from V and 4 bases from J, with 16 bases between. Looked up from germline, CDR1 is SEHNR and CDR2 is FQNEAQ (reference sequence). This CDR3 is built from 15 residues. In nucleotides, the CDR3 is TGTGCCAGCAGCGATGGCCCCGGAACCTCAGATACGCAGTATTTT. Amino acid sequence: CASSDGPGTSDTQYF.

CDR3: CSVEEASSYEQYF. DNA for the CDR3: TGCAGCGTTGAAGAGGCCAGCTCCTACGAGCAGTACTTC. V is TRBV29-1 and J is TRBJ2-7; D remains unclear. Trimming left V 0 bases short and J 0 bases short, with 6 bases between. Germline lookup yields CDR1 SQVTM and CDR2 ANQGSEA. This CDR3 region has 13 residues.

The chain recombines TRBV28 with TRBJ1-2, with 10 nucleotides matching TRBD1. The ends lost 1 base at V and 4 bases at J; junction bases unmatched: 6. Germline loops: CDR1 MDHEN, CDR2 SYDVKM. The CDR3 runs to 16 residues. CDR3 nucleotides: TGTGCCAGCAGTTTATCCCTGACAGGGGGCGTCTATGGCTACACCTTC. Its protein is CASSLSLTGGVYGYTF.

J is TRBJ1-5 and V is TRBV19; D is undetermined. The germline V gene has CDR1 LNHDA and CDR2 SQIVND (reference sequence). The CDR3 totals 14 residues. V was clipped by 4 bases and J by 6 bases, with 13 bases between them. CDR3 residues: CASSTKGPLQPQHF. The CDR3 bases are TGTGCCAGTAGTACCAAAGGCCCTCTTCAGCCCCAGCATTTT.

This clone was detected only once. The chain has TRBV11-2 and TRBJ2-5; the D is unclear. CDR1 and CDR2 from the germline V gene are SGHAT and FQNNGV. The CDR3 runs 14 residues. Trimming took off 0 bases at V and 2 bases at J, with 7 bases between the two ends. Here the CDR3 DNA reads TGTGCCAGCAGCTTAGAGCGGTATCAAGAGACCCAGTACTTC. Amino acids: CASSLERYQETQYF.

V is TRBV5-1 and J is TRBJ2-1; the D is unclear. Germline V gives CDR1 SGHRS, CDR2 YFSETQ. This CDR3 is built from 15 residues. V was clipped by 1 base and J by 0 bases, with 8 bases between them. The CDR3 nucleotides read TGCGCCAGCAGCTTGCTTAAACACTCCTACAATGAGCAGTTCTTC. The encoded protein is CASSLLKHSYNEQFF. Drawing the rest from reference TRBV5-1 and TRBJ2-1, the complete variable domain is KAGVTQTPRYLIKTRGQQVTLSCSPISGHRSVSWYQQTPGQGLQFLFEYFSETQRNKGNFPGRFSGRQFSNSRSEMNVSTLELGDSALYLCASSLLKHSYNEQFFGPGTRLTVL.

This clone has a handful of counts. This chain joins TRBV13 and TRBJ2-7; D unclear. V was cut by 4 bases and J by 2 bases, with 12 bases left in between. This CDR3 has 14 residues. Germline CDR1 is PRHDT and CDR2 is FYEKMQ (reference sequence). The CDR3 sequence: CASSYQLGPYEQYF. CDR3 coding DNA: TGTGCCAGCAGCTACCAACTTGGGCCCTACGAGCAGTACTTC.

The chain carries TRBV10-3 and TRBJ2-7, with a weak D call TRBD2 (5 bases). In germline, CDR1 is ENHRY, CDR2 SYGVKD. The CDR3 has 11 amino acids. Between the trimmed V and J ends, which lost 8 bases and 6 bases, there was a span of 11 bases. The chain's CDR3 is CAILDGGEQYF. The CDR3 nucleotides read TGTGCCATCCTCGATGGAGGCGAGCAGTACTTC.

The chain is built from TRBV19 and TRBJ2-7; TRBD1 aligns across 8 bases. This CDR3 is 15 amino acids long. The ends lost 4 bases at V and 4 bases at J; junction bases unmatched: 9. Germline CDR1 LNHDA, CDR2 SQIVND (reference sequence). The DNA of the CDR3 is TGTGCCAGTAGTACGGACAGGGAGATTGGGTACGAGCAGTACTTC. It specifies CASSTDREIGYEQYF.

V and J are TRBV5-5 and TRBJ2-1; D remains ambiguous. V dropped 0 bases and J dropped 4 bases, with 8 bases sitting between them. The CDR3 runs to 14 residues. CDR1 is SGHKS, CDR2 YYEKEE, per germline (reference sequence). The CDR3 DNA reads TGTGCCAGCAGCTTGGCCGGGTCATACAATGAGCAGTTCTTC. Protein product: CASSLAGSYNEQFF.